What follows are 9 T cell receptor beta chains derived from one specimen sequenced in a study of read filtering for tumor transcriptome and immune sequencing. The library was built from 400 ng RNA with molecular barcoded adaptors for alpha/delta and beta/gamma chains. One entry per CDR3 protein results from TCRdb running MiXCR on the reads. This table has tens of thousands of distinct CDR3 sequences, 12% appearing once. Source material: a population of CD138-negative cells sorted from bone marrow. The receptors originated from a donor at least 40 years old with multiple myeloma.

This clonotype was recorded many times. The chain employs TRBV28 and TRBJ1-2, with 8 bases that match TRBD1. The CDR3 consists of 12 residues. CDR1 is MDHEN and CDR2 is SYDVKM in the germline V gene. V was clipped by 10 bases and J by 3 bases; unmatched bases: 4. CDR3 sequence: CAIGQGYYGYTF. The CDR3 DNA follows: TGTGCCATAGGACAGGGATACTATGGCTACACCTTC.

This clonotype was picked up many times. For the CDR3, the DNA is TGTGCCAGCAGCCGACTTTACACTAGTGTCGCAGATACGCAGTATTTT. It encodes CASSRLYTSVADTQYF. This rearrangement joins TRBV3-1 to TRBJ2-3; a possible D gene is TRBD2 (5 bases). V lost 4 bases, J lost 4 bases, and 18 bases lay in between. CDR3 size: 16 residues. Germline-derived CDR1 and CDR2 are LGHDT and YNNKEL (reference sequence).

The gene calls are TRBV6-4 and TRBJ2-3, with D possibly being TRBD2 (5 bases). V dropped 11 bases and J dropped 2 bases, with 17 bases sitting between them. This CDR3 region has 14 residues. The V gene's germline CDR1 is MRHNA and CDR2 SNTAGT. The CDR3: CACCGSGNTDTQYF. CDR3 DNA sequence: TGTGCCTGCTGTGGGAGCGGTAACACAGATACGCAGTATTTT.

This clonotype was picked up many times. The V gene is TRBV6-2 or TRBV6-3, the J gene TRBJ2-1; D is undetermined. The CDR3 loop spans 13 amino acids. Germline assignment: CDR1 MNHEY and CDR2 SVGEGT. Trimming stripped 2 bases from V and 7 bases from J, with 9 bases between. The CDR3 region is CASSYESMNEQFF. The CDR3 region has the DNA TGTGCCAGCAGTTACGAGAGCATGAATGAGCAGTTCTTC.

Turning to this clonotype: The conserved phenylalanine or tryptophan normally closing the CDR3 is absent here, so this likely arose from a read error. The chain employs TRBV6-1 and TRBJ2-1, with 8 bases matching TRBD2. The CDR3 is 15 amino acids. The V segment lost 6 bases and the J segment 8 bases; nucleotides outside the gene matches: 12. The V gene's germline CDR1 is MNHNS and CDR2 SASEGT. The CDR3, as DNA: TGTGCCAGCAGGCCCACGGGGGGGGTGTGGGATGAGCAGTTCCTC. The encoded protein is CASRPTGGVWDEQFL.

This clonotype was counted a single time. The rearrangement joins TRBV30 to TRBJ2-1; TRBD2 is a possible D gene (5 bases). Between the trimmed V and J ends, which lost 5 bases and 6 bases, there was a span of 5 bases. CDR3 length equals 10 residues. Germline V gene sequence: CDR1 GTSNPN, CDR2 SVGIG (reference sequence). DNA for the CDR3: TGTGCCTGGGCGGGCAATGAGCAGTTCTTC. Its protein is CAWAGNEQFF.

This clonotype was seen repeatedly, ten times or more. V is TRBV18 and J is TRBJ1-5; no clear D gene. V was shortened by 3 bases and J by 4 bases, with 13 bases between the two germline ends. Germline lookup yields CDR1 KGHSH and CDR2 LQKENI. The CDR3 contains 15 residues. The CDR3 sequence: CASSPSIPHNQPQHF. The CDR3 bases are TGTGCCAGCTCACCCTCGATACCTCATAATCAGCCCCAGCATTTT.

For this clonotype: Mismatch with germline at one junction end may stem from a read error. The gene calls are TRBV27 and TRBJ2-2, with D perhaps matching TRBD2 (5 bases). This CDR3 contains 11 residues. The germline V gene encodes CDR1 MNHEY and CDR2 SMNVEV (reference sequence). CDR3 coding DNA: TGTGCCTGCAAGATCGCCGGGAAGCTGTTTTTT. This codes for CACKIAGKLFF.

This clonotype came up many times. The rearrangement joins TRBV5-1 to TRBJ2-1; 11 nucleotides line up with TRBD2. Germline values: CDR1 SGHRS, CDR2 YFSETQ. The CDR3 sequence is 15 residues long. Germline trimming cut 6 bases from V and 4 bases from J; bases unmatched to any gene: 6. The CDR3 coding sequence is TGCGCCAGCACCTTTCTAGCGGGGGGTTACAATGAGCAGTTCTTC. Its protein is CASTFLAGGYNEQFF. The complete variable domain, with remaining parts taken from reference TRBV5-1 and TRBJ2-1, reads KAGVTQTPRYLIKTRGQQVTLSCSPISGHRSVSWYQQTPGQGLQFLFEYFSETQRNKGNFPGRFSGRQFSNSRSEMNVSTLELGDSALYLCASTFLAGGYNEQFFGPGTRLTVL.